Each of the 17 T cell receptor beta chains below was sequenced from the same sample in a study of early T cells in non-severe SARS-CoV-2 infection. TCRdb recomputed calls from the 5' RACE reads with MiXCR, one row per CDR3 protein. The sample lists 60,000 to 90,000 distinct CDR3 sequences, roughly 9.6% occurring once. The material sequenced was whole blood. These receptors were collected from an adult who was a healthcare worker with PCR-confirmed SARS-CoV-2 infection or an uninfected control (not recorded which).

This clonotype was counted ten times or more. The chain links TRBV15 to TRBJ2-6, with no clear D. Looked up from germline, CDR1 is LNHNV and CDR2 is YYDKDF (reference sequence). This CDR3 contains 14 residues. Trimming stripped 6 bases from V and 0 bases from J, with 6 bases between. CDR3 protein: CATSTLSGANVLTF. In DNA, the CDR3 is TGTGCCACCAGTACGCTCTCTGGGGCCAACGTCCTGACTTTC.

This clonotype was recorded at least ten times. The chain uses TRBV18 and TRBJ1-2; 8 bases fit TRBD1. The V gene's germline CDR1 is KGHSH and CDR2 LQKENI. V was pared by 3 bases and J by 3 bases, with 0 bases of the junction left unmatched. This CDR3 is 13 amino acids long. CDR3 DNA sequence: TGTGCCAGCTCACCGGGACAGGACTATGGCTACACCTTC. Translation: CASSPGQDYGYTF.

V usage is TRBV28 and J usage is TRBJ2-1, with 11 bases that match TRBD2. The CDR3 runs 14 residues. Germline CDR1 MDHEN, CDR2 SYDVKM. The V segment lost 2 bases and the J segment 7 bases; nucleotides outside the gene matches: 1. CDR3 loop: CASSLTSGRNEQFF. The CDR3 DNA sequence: TGTGCCAGCAGTTTAACTAGCGGGAGAAATGAGCAGTTCTTC.

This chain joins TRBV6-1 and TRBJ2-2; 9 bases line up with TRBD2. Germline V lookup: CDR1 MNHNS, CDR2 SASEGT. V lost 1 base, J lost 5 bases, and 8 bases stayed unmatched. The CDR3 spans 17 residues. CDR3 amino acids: CASSEVAGVLRTGELFF. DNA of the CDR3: TGTGCCAGCAGTGAAGTAGCGGGAGTTTTACGGACCGGGGAGCTGTTTTTT.

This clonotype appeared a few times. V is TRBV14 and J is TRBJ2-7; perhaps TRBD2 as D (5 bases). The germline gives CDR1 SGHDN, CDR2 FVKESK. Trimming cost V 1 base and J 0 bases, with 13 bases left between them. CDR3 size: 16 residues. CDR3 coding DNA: TGTGCCAGCAGCCAAGCTGGCACTGGGAGCTCCTACGAGCAGTACTTC. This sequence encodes CASSQAGTGSSYEQYF.

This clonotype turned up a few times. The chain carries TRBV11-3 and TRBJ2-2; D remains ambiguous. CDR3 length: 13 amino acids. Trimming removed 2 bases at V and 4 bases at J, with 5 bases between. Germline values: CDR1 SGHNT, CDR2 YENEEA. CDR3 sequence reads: CASSLFTTGELFF. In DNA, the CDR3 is TGTGCCAGCAGCTTATTCACCACCGGGGAGCTGTTTTTT.

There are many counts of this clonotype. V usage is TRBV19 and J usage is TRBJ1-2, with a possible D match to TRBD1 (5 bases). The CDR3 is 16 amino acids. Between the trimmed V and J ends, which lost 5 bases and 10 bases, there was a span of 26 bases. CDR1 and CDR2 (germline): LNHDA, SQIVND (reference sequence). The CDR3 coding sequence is TGTGCCAGTAGTGCAAATCCGGGACGAATCCTGACCTCCTACACCTTC. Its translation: CASSANPGRILTSYTF.

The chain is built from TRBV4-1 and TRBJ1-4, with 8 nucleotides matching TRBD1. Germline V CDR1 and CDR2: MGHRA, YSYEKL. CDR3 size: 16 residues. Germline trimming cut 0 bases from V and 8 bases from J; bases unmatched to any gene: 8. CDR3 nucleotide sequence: TGCGCCAGCAGCCAAGATCGGACAGGGATTGGAGAAAAACTGTTTTTT. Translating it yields CASSQDRTGIGEKLFF.

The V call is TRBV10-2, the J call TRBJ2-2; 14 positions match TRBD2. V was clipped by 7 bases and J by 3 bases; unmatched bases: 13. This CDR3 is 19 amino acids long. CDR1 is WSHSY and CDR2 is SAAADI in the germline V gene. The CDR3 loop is CASKRSGTSGSWDTGELFF. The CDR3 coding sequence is TGCGCCAGCAAAAGGTCCGGGACTAGCGGGAGTTGGGACACCGGGGAGCTGTTTTTT.

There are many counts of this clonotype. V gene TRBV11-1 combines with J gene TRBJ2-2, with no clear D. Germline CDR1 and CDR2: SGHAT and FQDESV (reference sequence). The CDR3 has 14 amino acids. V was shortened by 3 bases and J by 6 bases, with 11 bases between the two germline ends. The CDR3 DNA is TGTGCCAGCAGCTTGGTCGGGTTATCCGGGGAGCTGTTTTTT. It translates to CASSLVGLSGELFF. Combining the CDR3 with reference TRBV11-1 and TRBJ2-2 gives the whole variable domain EAEVAQSPRYKITEKSQAVAFWCDPISGHATLYWYRQILGQGPELLVQFQDESVVDDSQLPKDRFSAERLKGVDSTLKIQPAELGDSAMYLCASSLVGLSGELFFGEGSRLTVL.

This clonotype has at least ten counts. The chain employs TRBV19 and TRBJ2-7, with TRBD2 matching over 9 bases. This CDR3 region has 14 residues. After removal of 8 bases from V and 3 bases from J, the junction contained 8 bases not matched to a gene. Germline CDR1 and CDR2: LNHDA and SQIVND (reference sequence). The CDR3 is CASARSSGIYEQYF. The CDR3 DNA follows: TGTGCCAGTGCCAGGTCTAGCGGGATCTACGAGCAGTACTTC.

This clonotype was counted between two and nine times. The CDR3 DNA sequence: TGTGCCAGCAGCCCCGTGACAGCGAACACCGGGGAGCTGTTTTTT. It translates to CASSPVTANTGELFF. The V and J genes are TRBV12-3 or TRBV12-4 and TRBJ2-2; maybe TRBD1 (5 bases). Trimming removed 6 bases at V and 0 bases at J, with 11 bases between. This CDR3 contains 15 residues.

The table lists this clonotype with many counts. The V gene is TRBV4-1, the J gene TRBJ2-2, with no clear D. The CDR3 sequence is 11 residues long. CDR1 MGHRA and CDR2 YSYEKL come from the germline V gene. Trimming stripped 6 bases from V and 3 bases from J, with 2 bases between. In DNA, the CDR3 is TGCGCCAGCAGTTACACCGGGGAGCTGTTTTTT. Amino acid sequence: CASSYTGELFF.

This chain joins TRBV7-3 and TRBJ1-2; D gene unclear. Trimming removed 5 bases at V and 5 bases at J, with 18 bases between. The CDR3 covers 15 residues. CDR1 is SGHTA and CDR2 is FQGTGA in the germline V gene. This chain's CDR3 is CASSPSSLIGYGYTF. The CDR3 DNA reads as TGTGCCAGCAGCCCATCCTCTCTTATAGGGTATGGCTACACCTTC.

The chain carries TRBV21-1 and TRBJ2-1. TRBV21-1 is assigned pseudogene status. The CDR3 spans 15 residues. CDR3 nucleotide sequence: TGTGCCAGCAGCAAAGGGTTTTGCCGCTACAATGAGCAGTTCTTC. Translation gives CASSKGFCRYNEQFF.

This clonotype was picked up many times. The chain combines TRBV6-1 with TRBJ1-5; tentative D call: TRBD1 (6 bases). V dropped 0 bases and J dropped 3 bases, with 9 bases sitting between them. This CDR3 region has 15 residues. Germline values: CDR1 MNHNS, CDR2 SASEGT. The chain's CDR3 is CASSEAGHNNQPQHF. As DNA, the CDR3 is TGTGCCAGCAGTGAAGCGGGACACAACAATCAGCCCCAGCATTTT.

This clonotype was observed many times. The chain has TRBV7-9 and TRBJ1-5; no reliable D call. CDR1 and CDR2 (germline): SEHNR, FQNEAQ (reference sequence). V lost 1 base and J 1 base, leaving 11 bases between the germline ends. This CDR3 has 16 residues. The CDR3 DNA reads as TGTGCCAGCAGCTTAGGGGGAGGTATCAGCAATCAGCCCCAGCATTTT. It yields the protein CASSLGGGISNQPQHF.